Presented here are 9 T cell receptor beta chains from one specimen sequenced in a study of T cells expressing NK-cell markers (dated by TCRdb to the early 2020s). Preparation of the library involved 5' RACE. Reads for this sample came from an Illumina HiSeq 2000. TCRdb reprocessed the reads, so every CDR3 protein sequence counts as one entry and DNA is not shown. Per the sample table, the count is some 140,000 distinct CDR3 sequences. Clones ranked in the top ten supply more than 35% of the sample. The sample comprised blood T cells: a sorted CD56 or NKG2C T cell subset, CD4+ or CD8+ T cells, or bulk PBMC T cells (not recorded which). The receptors shown here come from a woman aged 45-59 years in good health. Donor details come from another sample of the same person, matched by shared clones.

The chain has TRBV11-3 and TRBJ2-1. The CDR3 sequence is 14 residues long. Germline CDR1 is SGHNT and CDR2 is YENEEA. CDR3 sequence: CASSLERNYNEQFF. Complete variable domain (other parts from reference TRBV11-3 and TRBJ2-1): EAGVVQSPRYKIIEKKQPVAFWCNPISGHNTLYWYLQNLGQGPELLIRYENEEAVDDSQLPKDRFSAERLKGVDSTLKIQPAELGDSAVYLCASSLERNYNEQFFGPGTRLTVL.

J is TRBJ2-7 and V is TRBV7-3; absent DNA, TCRdb's TRBD2 call cannot be checked. Looked up from germline, CDR1 is SGHTA and CDR2 is FQGTGA. CDR3 length: 14 residues. This chain's CDR3 is CASSFSGSRYEQYF.

The V and J genes are TRBV2 and TRBJ2-4. CDR1 and CDR2 from the germline V gene are SNHLY and FYNNEI. The CDR3 length is 16 residues. CDR3 sequence: CASSGFGRGGKNIQYF.

The rearrangement joins TRBV27 to TRBJ2-2; the D call of TRBD1 rests on TCRdb alone, since no DNA is present to check it. This CDR3 is built from 13 residues. Germline V gene lookup returns CDR1 MNHEY and CDR2 SMNVEV (reference sequence). CDR3 amino acids: CASTGGRTGELFF.

The V gene is TRBV24-1, the J gene TRBJ1-5. The CDR3 totals 11 residues. Per the germline V gene, CDR1 is KGHDR and CDR2 is SFDVKD. This chain's CDR3 is CATRPDSTGHF.

The gene calls are TRBV27 and TRBJ2-3; TCRdb reports TRBD2, a call that lacks DNA to check it against. CDR1 is MNHEY and CDR2 is SMNVEV in the germline V gene (reference sequence). The CDR3 is 13 amino acids. CDR3 loop: CSSSGTSTDTQYF.

V is TRBV24-1 and J is TRBJ2-3. This CDR3 is built from 13 residues. Germline loops: CDR1 KGHDR, CDR2 SFDVKD. CDR3 protein: CATSVRNTDTQYF.

This sequence joins TRBV4-1 and TRBJ1-5. The CDR3 contains 15 residues. Germline loops: CDR1 MGHRA, CDR2 YSYEKL. The CDR3 sequence: CASSQDLSSNQPQHF.

This CDR3 is CSASHNPDGDEQFF. The gene calls are TRBV20-1 and TRBJ2-1; the D call of TRBD2 rests on TCRdb alone, since no DNA is present to check it. CDR1 and CDR2 (germline): DFQATT, SNEGSKA (reference sequence). CDR3 length equals 14 residues.